These 21 T cell receptor beta chains originate from one sample sequenced in a study of early T cells in non-severe SARS-CoV-2 infection. TCRdb recomputed calls from the 5' RACE reads with MiXCR, one row per CDR3 protein. Of roughly 43,000 distinct CDR3 sequences in the sample, 20% to 25% were seen once. This sample comprised whole blood, obtained at baseline. The receptors stem from an adult who was a healthcare worker with PCR-confirmed SARS-CoV-2 infection or an uninfected control (not recorded which).

J is TRBJ1-4 and V is TRBV12-3 or TRBV12-4; tentatively, D is TRBD1 (5 bases). The CDR3 totals 14 residues. V lost 3 bases, J lost 6 bases, and 11 bases lay in between. The CDR3 protein is CASSLGTLDEKLFF. The CDR3 bases are TGTGCCAGCAGTTTGGGGACCTTGGATGAAAAACTGTTTTTT.

The chain recombines TRBV12-3 or TRBV12-4 with TRBJ2-2; D ambiguous. The V gene lost 6 bases and the J gene lost 10 bases, with 9 bases spanning the gap. The CDR3 has 11 amino acids. This chain's CDR3 is CASSPSEELFF. CDR3 sequence (DNA): TGTGCCAGCAGCCCTAGTGAGGAGCTGTTTTTT.

The chain carries TRBV6-5 and TRBJ2-7, with TRBD2 identical over 7 bases. The germline gives CDR1 MNHEY, CDR2 SVGAGI. With V trimmed by 6 bases and J by 2 bases, 13 bases remained unmatched. CDR3 length equals 16 residues. The CDR3 DNA reads TGTGCCAGCAGCCCCCCTATGGCGGGGGAGACCTACGAGCAGTACTTC. It encodes CASSPPMAGETYEQYF.

The chain employs TRBV11-2 and TRBJ1-1, with D unclear. V was shortened by 3 bases and J by 4 bases, with 9 bases between the two germline ends. The CDR3 has 13 amino acids. Germline V CDR1 and CDR2: SGHAT, FQNNGV. DNA for the CDR3: TGTGCCAGCAGCTTCAAATCAGGCACTGAAGCTTTCTTT. It is translated as CASSFKSGTEAFF.

The V gene is TRBV11-2, the J gene TRBJ1-1; unclear D gene. Trimming shortened V by 7 bases and J by 4 bases, and 19 bases separated the two germline ends. The CDR3 contains 15 residues. In germline, CDR1 is SGHAT, CDR2 FQNNGV. In DNA form, the CDR3 reads TGTGCCAGCACCAAGGAGGCAGGAAGTGGCACTGAAGCTTTCTTT. Translation: CASTKEAGSGTEAFF.

This chain connects TRBV20-1 to TRBJ2-5, with 8 bases identical to TRBD2. The CDR3 length is 13 residues. Trimming took 6 bases from V and 5 from J; bases not matched to a gene: 8. The germline V gene encodes CDR1 DFQATT and CDR2 SNEGSKA (reference sequence). The CDR3 reads CSAGGGASETQYF. As DNA, the CDR3 is TGCAGTGCCGGGGGGGGAGCAAGTGAGACCCAGTACTTC.

This clonotype was detected ten times or more. The J gene is TRBJ1-2, the V gene TRBV30; D unclear. Trimming took 0 bases from V and 8 from J, leaving 13 bases between them. Germline values: CDR1 GTSNPN, CDR2 SVGIG (reference sequence). The CDR3 is 13 amino acids. In nucleotides, the CDR3 is TGTGCCTGGAGTGTAACCCAGGCAGGCGGCTACACCTTC. Residues: CAWSVTQAGGYTF.

The chain joins TRBV5-5 to TRBJ1-4; no clear D. Germline V gene lookup returns CDR1 SGHKS and CDR2 YYEKEE (reference sequence). The CDR3 runs 14 residues. V was shortened by 2 bases and J by 5 bases, with 10 bases between the two germline ends. The CDR3 loop reads CASSFGRGNEKLFF. The CDR3 bases are TGTGCCAGCAGCTTTGGTCGGGGAAATGAAAAACTGTTTTTT.

This clonotype was seen more than once but under ten times. The chain is built from TRBV14 and TRBJ2-1; possibly TRBD1 for D (6 bases). Trimming pared 0 bases from V and 6 bases from J, leaving 18 bases between. In germline, CDR1 is SGHDN, CDR2 FVKESK. This CDR3 has 17 residues. DNA for the CDR3: TGTGCCAGCAGCCAAGATCTCCCAGGGGCCTACGGCAATGAGCAGTTCTTC. As protein: CASSQDLPGAYGNEQFF.

This clonotype was observed a handful of times. The rearrangement links TRBV7-2 to TRBJ2-3; D is perhaps TRBD1 (5 bases). Between the trimmed V and J ends, which lost 2 bases and 6 bases, there was a span of 6 bases. This CDR3 spans 12 amino acids. CDR1 is SGHTA and CDR2 is FQGNSA in the germline V gene. The CDR3 reads CASSLSGDTQYF. CDR3 nucleotide sequence: TGTGCCAGCAGCTTATCAGGGGATACGCAGTATTTT.

This clonotype was seen a handful of times. V usage is TRBV7-9 and J usage is TRBJ2-7, with D perhaps matching TRBD1 (6 bases). The V end lost 1 base, the J end lost 3 bases, and 13 bases lay between the germline ends. Germline CDR1 and CDR2: SEHNR and FQNEAQ (reference sequence). The CDR3 has 15 amino acids. This chain's CDR3 is CASSLGTGTIYEQYF. DNA of the CDR3: TGTGCCAGCAGCTTAGGTACAGGGACGATCTACGAGCAGTACTTC.

The gene calls are TRBV18 and TRBJ1-5; no clear D gene. This CDR3 region has 13 residues. CDR1 is KGHSH, CDR2 LQKENI, per germline. V lost 2 bases and J 4 bases, leaving 6 bases between the germline ends. This chain's CDR3 is CASSPMRNQPQHF. The CDR3 bases are TGTGCCAGCTCACCAATGAGGAATCAGCCCCAGCATTTT.

This clonotype was recorded a few times. The CDR3 region has the DNA TGCAGTGTAGCGGGGGGGCCAGATACGCAGTATTTT. It specifies CSVAGGPDTQYF. V gene TRBV20-1 combines with J gene TRBJ2-3; TRBD2 matches 11 bases. Germline-derived CDR1 and CDR2 are DFQATT and SNEGSKA (reference sequence). Trimming at V came to 7 bases and at J to 4 bases, leaving 1 base not matched to a gene. CDR3 length equals 12 residues.

The rearrangement uses TRBV10-3 and TRBJ2-7; 7 bases match TRBD2. V lost 8 bases, J lost 1 base, and 8 bases stayed unmatched. The CDR3 length is 14 residues. The germline V gene encodes CDR1 ENHRY and CDR2 SYGVKD. The CDR3 loop is CAIGRTSLSYEQYF. CDR3 nucleotide sequence: TGTGCCATCGGCAGGACTAGTCTTTCCTACGAGCAGTACTTC.

This rearrangement joins TRBV4-1 to TRBJ1-3; D remains unclear. CDR1 is MGHRA and CDR2 is YSYEKL in the germline V gene. This CDR3 is built from 16 residues. V was trimmed by 4 bases and J by 0 bases, leaving 13 bases between them. In nucleotides, the CDR3 is TGCGCCAGCAGCCCCACAACCATGCTCTCTGGAAACACCATATATTTT. Translated: CASSPTTMLSGNTIYF.

This clonotype has only a few counts. The chain employs TRBV6-5 and TRBJ1-2, with D possibly TRBD1 on 5 matching bases. Germline-derived CDR1 and CDR2 are MNHEY and SVGAGI. Trimming took off 6 bases at V and 4 bases at J, with 18 bases between the two ends. The CDR3 sequence is 15 residues long. CDR3 amino acids: CASSPHDSRSYGYTF. CDR3 coding DNA: TGTGCCAGCAGCCCACATGACAGTCGTTCCTATGGCTACACCTTC.

This clonotype occurred a few times. This sequence joins TRBV7-9 and TRBJ2-3; D remains unclear. This CDR3 spans 14 amino acids. Germline V gives CDR1 SEHNR, CDR2 FQNEAQ (reference sequence). With 5 bases removed from V and 0 bases from J, the gap between germline ends came to 9 bases. Here the CDR3 DNA reads TGTGCCAGCAGCCCAGTGCTAAGCACAGATACGCAGTATTTT. It translates to CASSPVLSTDTQYF.

The sample holds many counts of this clonotype. The chain joins TRBV5-4 to TRBJ1-3, with D perhaps matching TRBD1 (5 bases). The CDR3 has 16 amino acids. Germline values: CDR1 SGHNT, CDR2 YYREEE (reference sequence). V lost 0 bases to trimming and J lost 0 bases, with 10 bases between them. CDR3 protein: CASSLGGRSSGNTIYF. The CDR3 nucleotides read TGTGCCAGCAGCTTGGGGGGCAGAAGCTCTGGAAACACCATATATTTT.

The sample holds a few counts of this clonotype. The J gene is TRBJ1-4, the V gene TRBV5-1; TRBD1 matches at 8 bases. The CDR3 sequence is 17 residues long. The ends lost 4 bases at V and 1 base at J; junction bases unmatched: 9. Per germline, CDR1 SGHRS and CDR2 YFSETQ. Here the CDR3 reads CASSTSTGVRTNEKLFF. In DNA, the CDR3 is TGCGCCAGCAGCACCTCGACAGGGGTCCGAACTAATGAAAAACTGTTTTTT. The whole variable domain, remainder taken from reference TRBV5-1 and TRBJ1-4, is KAGVTQTPRYLIKTRGQQVTLSCSPISGHRSVSWYQQTPGQGLQFLFEYFSETQRNKGNFPGRFSGRQFSNSRSEMNVSTLELGDSALYLCASSTSTGVRTNEKLFFGSGTQLSVL.

The chain uses TRBV18 and TRBJ1-5, with D perhaps matching TRBD1 (5 bases). This CDR3 has 13 residues. Germline CDR1 and CDR2: KGHSH and LQKENI. Trimming pared 5 bases from V and 7 bases from J, leaving 12 bases between. The chain's CDR3 is CASSAGTGQPQHF. The DNA of the CDR3 is TGTGCCAGCTCAGCCGGGACGGGACAGCCCCAGCATTTT.

This chain joins TRBV6-2 or TRBV6-3 and TRBJ1-6, with a tentative D call TRBD1 (6 bases). Germline CDR1 is MNHEY and CDR2 is SVGEGT. Trimming cost V 1 base and J 8 bases, with 15 bases left between them. The CDR3 covers 16 residues. Here the CDR3 reads CASSYYGGQFDSPLHF. Here the CDR3 DNA reads TGTGCCAGCAGTTACTACGGGGGACAATTTGATTCACCCCTCCACTTT.